The present TCR beta chain was sequenced within a study of vaccination and CD4 T cells after COVID-19. Study at large: With a range of 35 to 161, the median interval from diagnosis to drawing post-COVID samples was approximately 100 days.

Findings and limits, study-wide: The rise in median SARS-CoV-2-reactive clonotypes, from around 20 to 38, was not significant.

Per germline, CDR1 SGHAT and CDR2 FQNNGV. The CDR3 spans 15 residues. J lost 9 bases, V lost 5 bases, and 12 bases had no gene match. Regarding treatment: roughly 11-day PBMC culture with coronavirus spike peptide pools or control peptides (ViraFEST assay). Cultured CD4+ T cell DNA underwent sequencing with the Oncomine TCR Beta short-read assay. TCRdb fed the PCR reads into MiXCR, producing one record per CDR3 protein. The table records 4,000 to 4,500 distinct CDR3 sequences, 43% of them present only once. A word on this clonotype: Its antigen is not known.

This chain connects TRBV11-2 to TRBJ2-3; 9 bases fit TRBD1. The material sequenced was CD4+ T cells from blood, cultured in vitro. This receptor was obtained from a human donor who had recovered from COVID-19. CDR3 region: CASSHHRGLGKTQYF. CDR3 nucleotides: TGTGCCAGCAGCCACCACAGGGGGCTTGGAAAAACGCAGTATTTT.